A single sample is the source of the 14 T cell receptor beta chains below, sequenced in a study of blood T cell repertoires in COVID-19. Assay: immunoSEQ multiplex PCR; the TCRdb copy retains only in-frame clones and omits some. Here the sample spans roughly 200,000 clones, around 83% being singletons. Sequenced: peripheral blood. The receptors were gathered from a man aged 35-49 years with active or convalescent COVID-19.

V gene TRBV19 combines with J gene TRBJ1-2; TRBD1 might be the D (5 bases). The V end was cut by 1 base, the J end by 6 bases, with 6 bases between. The CDR3 is made up of 12 amino acids. Germline V gene sequence: CDR1 LNHDA, CDR2 SQIVND (reference sequence). The CDR3 loop is CASSIVGDGYTF. The CDR3, as DNA: TGTGCCAGTAGTATAGTAGGGGATGGCTACACCTTC.

The J gene is TRBJ1-2, the V gene TRBV19; perhaps TRBD1 as D (6 bases). The CDR3 has 14 residues. V was trimmed by 1 base and J by 7 bases, leaving 13 bases between them. CDR1 LNHDA and CDR2 SQIVND come from the germline V gene (reference sequence). The CDR3 reads CASSIGQGIGGYTF. In nucleotides, the CDR3 is TGTGCCAGTAGTATAGGGCAGGGGATTGGTGGCTACACCTTC.

V and J are TRBV4-2 and TRBJ2-3, with 15 nucleotides matching TRBD2. Trimming took 4 bases from V and 2 from J; bases not matched to a gene: 1. Germline lookup yields CDR1 LGHNA and CDR2 YNFKEQ. The CDR3 length is 16 residues. CDR3 bases: TGTGCCAGCAGCCGGACTAGCGGGGGGGTCACAGATACGCAGTATTTT. It translates to CASSRTSGGVTDTQYF.

The sample holds a few counts of this clone. The chain has TRBV28 and TRBJ2-2, with 9 bases that match TRBD1. The V gene end was trimmed by 8 bases and the J gene end by 0 bases; junction bases not matched to a gene: 4. The CDR3 spans 15 residues. The V gene's germline CDR1 is MDHEN and CDR2 SYDVKM. Here the CDR3 DNA reads TGTGCCAGCTTTACAGGGGGCGCGAACACCGGGGAGCTGTTTTTT. Translation gives CASFTGGANTGELFF.

The chain employs TRBV30 and TRBJ1-5; a possible D gene is TRBD1 (5 bases). Germline values: CDR1 GTSNPN, CDR2 SVGIG (reference sequence). The CDR3 is made up of 14 amino acids. V dropped 0 bases and J dropped 4 bases, with 10 bases sitting between them. The CDR3 spells CAWSVLGGNQPQHF. The CDR3 region has the DNA TGTGCCTGGAGTGTACTGGGGGGGAATCAGCCCCAGCATTTT.

This rearrangement joins TRBV7-9 to TRBJ1-4, with 8 bases that match TRBD1. V lost 5 bases to trimming and J lost 5 bases; unmatched junction nucleotides: 7. The CDR3 is made up of 15 amino acids. The V gene's germline CDR1 is SEHNR and CDR2 FQNEAQ (reference sequence). Written as DNA, the CDR3 is TGTGCCAGCAGCCTAGACAGGGGAGGAAATGAAAAACTGTTTTTT. Translating gives CASSLDRGGNEKLFF.

V and J are TRBV10-3 and TRBJ2-3; D perhaps matches TRBD2 (6 bases). This CDR3 comprises 17 residues. The germline V gene encodes CDR1 ENHRY and CDR2 SYGVKD. V was cut by 4 bases and J by 1 base, with 18 bases left in between. CDR3 sequence: CAISVANAGRGTDTQYF. Here the CDR3 DNA reads TGTGCCATCAGTGTGGCCAACGCGGGGCGAGGCACAGATACGCAGTATTTT.

The rearrangement links TRBV7-2 to TRBJ1-4; D is possibly TRBD1 (6 bases). Germline CDR1 and CDR2: SGHTA and FQGNSA. CDR3 size: 14 residues. With 4 bases removed from V and 8 bases from J, the gap between germline ends came to 14 bases. The CDR3 reads CASSSPGTWEKLFF. For the CDR3, the DNA is TGTGCCAGCAGCTCCCCCGGGACATGGGAAAAACTGTTTTTT.

The chain combines TRBV19 with TRBJ1-4; D gene ambiguous. CDR3 size: 14 residues. The V gene lost 7 bases and the J gene lost 0 bases, with 9 bases spanning the gap. Germline CDR1 LNHDA, CDR2 SQIVND (reference sequence). The CDR3, as DNA: TGTGCCAGTATGTCAGGAACAACTAATGAAAAACTGTTTTTT. Translation gives CASMSGTTNEKLFF.

The genes are TRBV5-6 and TRBJ1-1; TRBD1 might be the D (6 bases). This CDR3 region has 15 residues. V lost 3 bases, J lost 0 bases, and 12 bases lay in between. Germline CDR1 reads SGHDT; CDR2 reads YYEEEE. The CDR3 coding sequence is TGTGCCAGCAGCTGGGCAGGGGCACTGAACACTGAAGCTTTCTTT. Residues: CASSWAGALNTEAFF.

J is TRBJ1-2 and V is TRBV9; no firm D call. V was pared by 0 bases and J by 0 bases, with 12 bases between. The CDR3 is 16 amino acids. Looked up from germline, CDR1 is SGDLS and CDR2 is YYNGEE. This CDR3 is CASSVGGLSSNYGYTF. Here the CDR3 DNA reads TGTGCCAGCAGCGTAGGAGGACTGTCTTCTAACTATGGCTACACCTTC.

This clone has just a few counts. The gene calls are TRBV7-2 and TRBJ1-3; TRBD1 matches at 8 bases. This CDR3 is 17 amino acids long. CDR1 is SGHTA and CDR2 is FQGNSA in the germline V gene. With 0 bases clipped from V and 3 bases from J, the junction kept 7 bases outside the gene matches. Here the CDR3 reads CASSLALTGGGGNTIYF. Written as DNA, the CDR3 is TGTGCCAGCAGCTTAGCGCTTACAGGGGGAGGTGGAAACACCATATATTTT.

The chain joins TRBV5-4 to TRBJ1-1, with TRBD1 identical over 7 bases. This CDR3 has 15 residues. Germline CDR1 reads SGHNT; CDR2 reads YYREEE (reference sequence). Trimming removed 4 bases from V and 2 bases from J; junction bases left unmatched: 8. The CDR3 loop is CASSPQGDYNTEAFF. CDR3 in DNA: TGTGCCAGCAGCCCTCAGGGGGATTATAACACTGAAGCTTTCTTT.

The V and J genes are TRBV7-9 and TRBJ2-3; maybe TRBD1 (5 bases). The CDR3 length is 13 residues. Trimming stripped 1 base from V and 10 bases from J, with 12 bases between. The germline V gene has CDR1 SEHNR and CDR2 FQNEAQ (reference sequence). The CDR3 spells CASSLVGPSAQYF. Here the CDR3 DNA reads TGTGCCAGCAGCTTAGTGGGGCCCTCGGCGCAGTATTTT.